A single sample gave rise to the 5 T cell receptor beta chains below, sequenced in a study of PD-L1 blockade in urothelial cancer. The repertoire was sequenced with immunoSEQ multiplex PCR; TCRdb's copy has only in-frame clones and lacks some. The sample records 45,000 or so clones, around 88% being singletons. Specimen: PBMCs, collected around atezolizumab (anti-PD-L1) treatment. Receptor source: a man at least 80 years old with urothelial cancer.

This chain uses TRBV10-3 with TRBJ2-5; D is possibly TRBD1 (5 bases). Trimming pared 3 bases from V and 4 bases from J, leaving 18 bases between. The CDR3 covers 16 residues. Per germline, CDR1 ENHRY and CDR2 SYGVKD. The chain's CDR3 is CAISDRMRRASETQYF. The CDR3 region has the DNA TGTGCCATCAGTGATCGCATGCGCAGGGCCTCAGAGACCCAGTACTTC.

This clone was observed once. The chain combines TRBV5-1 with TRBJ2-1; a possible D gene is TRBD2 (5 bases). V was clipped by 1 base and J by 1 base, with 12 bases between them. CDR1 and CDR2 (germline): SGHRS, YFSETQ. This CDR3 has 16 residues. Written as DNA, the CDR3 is TGCGCCAGCAGCTTGCTGGCGGGCCCTTCCTACAATGAGCAGTTCTTC. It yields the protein CASSLLAGPSYNEQFF.

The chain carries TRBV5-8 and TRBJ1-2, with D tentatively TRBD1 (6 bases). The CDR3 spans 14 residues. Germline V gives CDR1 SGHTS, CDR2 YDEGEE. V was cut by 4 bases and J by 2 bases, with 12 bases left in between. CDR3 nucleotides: TGTGCCAGCAGCCACCGGGACACAAACTATGGCTACACCTTC. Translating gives CASSHRDTNYGYTF.

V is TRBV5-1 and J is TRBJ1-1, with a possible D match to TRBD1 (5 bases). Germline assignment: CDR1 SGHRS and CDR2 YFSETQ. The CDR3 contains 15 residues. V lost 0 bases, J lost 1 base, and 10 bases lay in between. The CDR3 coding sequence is TGCGCCAGCAGCTTGGCAGGGTACCAGAACACTGAAGCTTTCTTT. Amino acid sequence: CASSLAGYQNTEAFF. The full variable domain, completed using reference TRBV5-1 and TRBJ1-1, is KAGVTQTPRYLIKTRGQQVTLSCSPISGHRSVSWYQQTPGQGLQFLFEYFSETQRNKGNFPGRFSGRQFSNSRSEMNVSTLELGDSALYLCASSLAGYQNTEAFFGQGTRLTVV.

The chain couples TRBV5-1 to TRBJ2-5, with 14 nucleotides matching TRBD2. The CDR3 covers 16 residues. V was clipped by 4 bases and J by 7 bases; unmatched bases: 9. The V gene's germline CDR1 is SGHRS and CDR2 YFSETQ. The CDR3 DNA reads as TGCGCCAGCAGCCCGACCGGACTAGCGGGAGGCGCGACCCAGTACTTC. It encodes CASSPTGLAGGATQYF. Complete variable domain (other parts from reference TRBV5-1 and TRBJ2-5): KAGVTQTPRYLIKTRGQQVTLSCSPISGHRSVSWYQQTPGQGLQFLFEYFSETQRNKGNFPGRFSGRQFSNSRSEMNVSTLELGDSALYLCASSPTGLAGGATQYFGPGTRLLVL.